This paragraph reports one T cell receptor beta chain. The data were obtained in a study of blood T cell repertoires in COVID-19. Study context: PBMCs, B-cell-depleted T cells, or T cells were the source of the cDNA or gDNA that made up the material.

Only in-frame clones appear in the TCRdb table, and some are missing; sequencing was by immunoSEQ multiplex PCR. The sample holds about 500,000 clones; roughly nine tenths are singletons and the top ten take 0.8% to 0.9%. V was shortened by 8 bases and J by 8 bases, with 19 bases between the two germline ends. The germline V gene encodes CDR1 SNHLY and CDR2 FYNNEI. The CDR3 covers 15 residues. The sequence came from a man aged 18 to 30 with COVID-19, enrolled during active disease. The sequenced sample was peripheral blood. The chain links TRBV2 to TRBJ1-6; weak D call: TRBD1 (6 bases). The CDR3 nucleotides are TGTGCCAGCGGGGGGTTTACAGGGAGGGATTCACCCCTCCACTTT. Protein: CASGGFTGRDSPLHF.